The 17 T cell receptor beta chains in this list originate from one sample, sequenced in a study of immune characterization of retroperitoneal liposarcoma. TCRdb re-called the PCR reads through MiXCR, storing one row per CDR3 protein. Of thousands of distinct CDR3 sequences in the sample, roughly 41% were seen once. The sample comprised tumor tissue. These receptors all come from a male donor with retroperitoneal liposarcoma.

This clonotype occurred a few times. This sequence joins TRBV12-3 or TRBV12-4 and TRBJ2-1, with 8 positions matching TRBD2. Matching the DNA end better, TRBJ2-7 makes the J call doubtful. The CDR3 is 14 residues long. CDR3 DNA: TGTGCCAGCAGGGGTAGCGGGGAATCCTACGAGCAGTACTTC. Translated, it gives CASRGSGESYEQYF.

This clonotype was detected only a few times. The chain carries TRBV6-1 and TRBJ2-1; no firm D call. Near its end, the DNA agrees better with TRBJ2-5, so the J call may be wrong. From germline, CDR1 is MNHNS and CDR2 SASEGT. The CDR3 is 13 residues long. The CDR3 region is CASSEAREATQYF. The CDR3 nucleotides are TGTGCCAGCAGTGAAGCGCGAGAGGCGACCCAGTACTTC.

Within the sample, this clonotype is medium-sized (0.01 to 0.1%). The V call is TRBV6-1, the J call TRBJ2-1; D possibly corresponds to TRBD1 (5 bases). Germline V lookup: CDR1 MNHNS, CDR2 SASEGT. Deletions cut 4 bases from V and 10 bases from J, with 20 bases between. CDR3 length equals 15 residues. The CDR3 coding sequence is TGTGCCAGCAGTGCCTTAGAAGGGGTCCCCTACGAGCAGTTCTTC. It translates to CASSALEGVPYEQFF.

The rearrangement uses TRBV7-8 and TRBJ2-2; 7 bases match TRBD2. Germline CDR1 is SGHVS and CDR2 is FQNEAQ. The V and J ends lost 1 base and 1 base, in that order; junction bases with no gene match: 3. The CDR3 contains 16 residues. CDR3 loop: CASSLVASGNTGELFF. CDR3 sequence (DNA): TGTGCCAGCAGCTTAGTGGCTAGCGGGAACACCGGGGAGCTGTTTTTT.

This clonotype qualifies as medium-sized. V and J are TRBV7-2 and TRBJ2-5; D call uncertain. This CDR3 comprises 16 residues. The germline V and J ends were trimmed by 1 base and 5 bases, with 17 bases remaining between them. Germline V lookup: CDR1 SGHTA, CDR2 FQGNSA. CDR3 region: CASSLDATTSRETQYF. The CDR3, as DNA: TGTGCCAGCAGCTTAGATGCCACCACCTCGCGGGAGACCCAGTACTTC.

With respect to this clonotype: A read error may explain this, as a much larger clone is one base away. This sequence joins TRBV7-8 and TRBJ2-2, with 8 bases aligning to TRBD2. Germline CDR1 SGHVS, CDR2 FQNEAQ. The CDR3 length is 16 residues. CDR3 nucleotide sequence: TGTGCCAACAGCTTATTTACGGGAGGGGGGCCCGGGGAGCTGTTTTTT. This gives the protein CANSLFTGGGPGELFF.

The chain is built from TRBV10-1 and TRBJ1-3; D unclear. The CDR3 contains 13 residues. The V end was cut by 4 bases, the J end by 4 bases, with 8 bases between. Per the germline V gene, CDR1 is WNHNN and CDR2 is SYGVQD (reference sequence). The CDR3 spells CASSAFSGNTIYF. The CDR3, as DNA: TGCGCCAGCAGTGCCTTTTCAGGAAACACCATATATTTT.

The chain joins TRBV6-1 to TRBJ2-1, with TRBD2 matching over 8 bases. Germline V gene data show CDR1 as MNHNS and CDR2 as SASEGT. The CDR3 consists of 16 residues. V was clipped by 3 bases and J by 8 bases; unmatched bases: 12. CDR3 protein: CASSDRVVSGIDEQFF. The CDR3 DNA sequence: TGTGCCAGCAGTGATCGGGTTGTTAGCGGGATCGATGAGCAGTTCTTC.

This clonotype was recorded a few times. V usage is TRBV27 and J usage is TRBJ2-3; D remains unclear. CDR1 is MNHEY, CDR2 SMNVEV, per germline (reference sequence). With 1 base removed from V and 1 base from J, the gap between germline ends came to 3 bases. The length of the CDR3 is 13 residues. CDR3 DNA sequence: TGTGCCAGCAGTTTATACGGCACAGATACGCAGTATTTT. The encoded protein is CASSLYGTDTQYF.

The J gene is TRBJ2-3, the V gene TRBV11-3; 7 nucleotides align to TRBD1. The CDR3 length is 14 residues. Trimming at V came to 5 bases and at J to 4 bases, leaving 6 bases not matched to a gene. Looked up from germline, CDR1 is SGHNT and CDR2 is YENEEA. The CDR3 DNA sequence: TGTGCCAGCAGCCCTTCACAGGGGTCAGATACGCAGTATTTT. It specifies CASSPSQGSDTQYF.

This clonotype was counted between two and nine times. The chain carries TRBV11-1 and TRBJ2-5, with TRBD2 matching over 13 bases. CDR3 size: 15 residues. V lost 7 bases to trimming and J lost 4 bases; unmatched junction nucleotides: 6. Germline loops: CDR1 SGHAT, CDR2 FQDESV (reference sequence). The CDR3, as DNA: TGTGCCAGCACCTTGGGACTAGCGGGAATAGAGACCCAGTACTTC. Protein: CASTLGLAGIETQYF.

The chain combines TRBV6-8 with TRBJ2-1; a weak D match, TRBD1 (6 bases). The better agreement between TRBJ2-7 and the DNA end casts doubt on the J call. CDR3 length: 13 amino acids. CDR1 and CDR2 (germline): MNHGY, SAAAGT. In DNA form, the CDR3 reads TGTGCCAGCAGAGGGGGTCCCTACAATGAGCAGTACTTC. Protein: CASRGGPYNEQYF.

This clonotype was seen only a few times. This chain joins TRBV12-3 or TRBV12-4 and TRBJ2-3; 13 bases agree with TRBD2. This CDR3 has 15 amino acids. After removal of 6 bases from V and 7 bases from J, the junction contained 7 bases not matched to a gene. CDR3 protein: CASRQTSGGIHTQYF. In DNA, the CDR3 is TGTGCCAGCAGACAGACTAGCGGGGGGATACATACGCAGTATTTT.

CDR3 DNA sequence: TGTGCCAGCAGTCCAGCATGGGATACGCAGTATTTT. Translation gives CASSPAWDTQYF. The rearrangement uses TRBV28 and TRBJ2-3; D remains unclear. The V end was cut by 5 bases, the J end by 6 bases, with 9 bases between. The CDR3 has 12 residues. In germline, CDR1 is MDHEN, CDR2 SYDVKM.

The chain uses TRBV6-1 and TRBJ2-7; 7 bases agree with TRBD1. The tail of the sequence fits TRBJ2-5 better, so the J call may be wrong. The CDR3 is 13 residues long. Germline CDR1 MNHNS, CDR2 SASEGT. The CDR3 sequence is CASSDDRDETQYF. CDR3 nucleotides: TGTGCCAGCAGTGACGACAGGGACGAGACCCAGTACTTC.

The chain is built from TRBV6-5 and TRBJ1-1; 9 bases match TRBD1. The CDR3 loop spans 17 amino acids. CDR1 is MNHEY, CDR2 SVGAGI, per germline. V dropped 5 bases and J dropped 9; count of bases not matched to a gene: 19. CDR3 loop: CASSESRGYRGQGKAFF. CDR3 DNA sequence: TGTGCCAGCAGTGAATCTCGCGGGTACAGGGGGCAGGGGAAAGCTTTCTTT.

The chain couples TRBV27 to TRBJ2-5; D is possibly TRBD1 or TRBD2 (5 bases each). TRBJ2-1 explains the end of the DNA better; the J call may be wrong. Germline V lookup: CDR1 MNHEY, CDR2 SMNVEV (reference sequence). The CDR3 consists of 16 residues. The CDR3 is CASSLTGRATTNEQFF. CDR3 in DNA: TGTGCCAGCAGCCTCACGGGGCGGGCCACAACCAATGAGCAGTTCTTC.